The 28 T cell receptor beta chains below come from one sample, sequenced in a study of T cell repertoires in cytomegalovirus infection. TCRdb reprocessed the reads with MiXCR, giving one entry per CDR3 protein. The sample yields some 600,000 distinct CDR3 sequences, roughly 24% seen once. Material: CD8+ T cells from PBMCs. These receptors all come from a human donor in good health (CMV status not recorded). Some clones in this sample may be carry-over from other donors' samples.

V gene TRBV27 combines with J gene TRBJ1-4; the D gene is possibly TRBD1 (6 bases). CDR3 size: 19 residues. Looked up from germline, CDR1 is MNHEY and CDR2 is SMNVEV (reference sequence). V was trimmed by 1 base and J by 11 bases, leaving 29 bases between them. DNA of the CDR3: TGTGCCAGCAGTTTATACCCCGACGTAAGGGGGGTGGATTCGAAGAAACTGTTTTTT. Translation: CASSLYPDVRGVDSKKLFF. Using reference TRBV27 and TRBJ1-4 for the parts outside the CDR3, the full variable domain is EAQVTQNPRYLITVTGKKLTVTCSQNMNHEYMSWYRQDPGLGLRQIYYSMNVEVTDKGDVPEGYKVSRKEKRNFPLILESPSPNQTSLYFCASSLYPDVRGVDSKKLFFGSGTQLSVL.

There are many counts of this clonotype. The chain is built from TRBV7-6 and TRBJ1-1; D gene unclear. The V and J ends lost 3 bases and 6 bases respectively, with 14 bases between them. The germline CDR1 and CDR2 sequences are SGHVS and FNYEAQ. The CDR3 sequence is 14 residues long. The CDR3 loop is CASSLNEGDAEAFF. Written as DNA, the CDR3 is TGTGCCAGCAGCTTGAACGAAGGCGACGCTGAAGCTTTCTTT.

The gene calls are TRBV6-6 and TRBJ1-5; D gene unclear. CDR1 and CDR2 from the germline V gene are MNHNY and SVGAGI (reference sequence). The CDR3 loop spans 14 amino acids. V gave up 2 bases and J gave up 1 base, with 6 bases separating them. CDR3 residues: CASSYRWSNQPQHF. The CDR3 bases are TGTGCCAGCAGTTACAGATGGAGCAATCAGCCCCAGCATTTT.

This clonotype showed up just a few times. V and J are TRBV2 and TRBJ2-7, with 7 positions matching TRBD1. The CDR3 has 13 amino acids. Trimming took 8 bases from V and 1 from J; bases not matched to a gene: 5. Germline V lookup: CDR1 SNHLY, CDR2 FYNNEI. The CDR3 sequence is CASGGQSSYEQYF. In DNA, the CDR3 is TGTGCCAGCGGGGGACAGAGTTCCTACGAGCAGTACTTC.

This clonotype has a count of ten or more. The rearrangement uses TRBV6-2 or TRBV6-3 and TRBJ2-5; 8 bases map to TRBD1. The CDR3 extends over 13 amino acids. V lost 8 bases and J lost 6; bases outside the gene matches: 8. Germline V gene data show CDR1 as MNHEY and CDR2 as SVGEGT. The CDR3 protein is CASRDRGAQTQYF. CDR3 DNA: TGTGCCAGCCGTGACAGGGGTGCCCAGACCCAGTACTTC.

The chain has TRBV6-5 and TRBJ1-1, with D unclear. Looked up from germline, CDR1 is MNHEY and CDR2 is SVGAGI. The CDR3 totals 13 residues. V was cut by 2 bases and J by 8 bases, with 12 bases left in between. The CDR3 sequence is CASSYPAAREAFF. CDR3 coding DNA: TGTGCCAGCAGTTACCCGGCAGCGAGGGAAGCTTTCTTT.

This clonotype showed up many times. The rearrangement uses TRBV28 and TRBJ2-7, with 8 bases that match TRBD2. This CDR3 region has 13 residues. J lost 6 bases, V lost 8 bases, and 9 bases had no gene match. Germline V gives CDR1 MDHEN, CDR2 SYDVKM. In DNA, the CDR3 is TGTGCCAGCGCCCGGACTAGCAACCCCGAGCAGTACGTC. Amino acids: CASARTSNPEQYV.

This clonotype was seen a handful of times. A much more abundant neighbour one base away suggests this may be a read error. CDR3 bases: TGTGCCAGCATCACTAGCACAGATACGCAGTATTTT. This gives the protein CASITSTDTQYF. This chain uses TRBV7-9 with TRBJ2-3; D ambiguous. The CDR3 has 12 amino acids. Trimming cost V 7 bases and J 0 bases, with 5 bases left between them. Germline assignment: CDR1 SEHNR and CDR2 FQNEAQ (reference sequence).

This chain connects TRBV28 to TRBJ2-5; 8 bases map to TRBD1. The CDR3 is 19 amino acids. Looked up from germline, CDR1 is MDHEN and CDR2 is SYDVKM. The V segment lost 5 bases and the J segment 1 base; nucleotides outside the gene matches: 18. The CDR3 is CASSLTDWTGLNSQETQYF. CDR3 nucleotide sequence: TGTGCCAGCAGTCTAACTGATTGGACAGGGTTGAATTCCCAAGAGACCCAGTACTTC.

This clonotype was seen many times. The gene calls are TRBV6-2 or TRBV6-3 and TRBJ2-7; no definite D call. Per germline, CDR1 MNHEY and CDR2 SVGEGT. The CDR3 contains 12 residues. Deletions cut 0 bases from V and 4 bases from J, with 4 bases between. CDR3 nucleotides: TGTGCCAGCAGTTACTCGCTATACGAGCAGTACGTC. It translates to CASSYSLYEQYV.

In this sample, this clonotype turned up many times. This chain joins TRBV7-2 and TRBJ1-5, with D perhaps matching TRBD1 (5 bases). The germline gives CDR1 SGHTA, CDR2 FQGNSA. Trimming cost V 9 bases and J 0 bases, with 9 bases left between them. This CDR3 contains 13 residues. The chain's CDR3 is CASSRGSNQPQHF. The CDR3 nucleotides are TGTGCCAGTTCGAGGGGTAGCAATCAGCCCCAGCATTTT.

The chain has TRBV28 and TRBJ2-7; D may be TRBD2 (6 bases). CDR1 and CDR2 from the germline V gene are MDHEN and SYDVKM. Trimming shortened V by 3 bases and J by 2 bases, and 8 bases separated the two germline ends. This CDR3 comprises 13 residues. The CDR3 coding sequence is TGTGCCAGCAGTTTGGACTACCCCTACGAGCAGTACGTC. Amino acid sequence: CASSLDYPYEQYV.

This clonotype was counted at least ten times. CDR3 protein: CASSLGLSYEQYV. The CDR3 DNA sequence: TGTGCCAGCAGTTTAGGGTTATCCTACGAGCAGTACGTC. V usage is TRBV28 and J usage is TRBJ2-7; D not certain. Trimming took off 2 bases at V and 1 base at J, with 6 bases between the two ends. Looked up from germline, CDR1 is MDHEN and CDR2 is SYDVKM. The CDR3 runs 13 residues.

The chain recombines TRBV28 with TRBJ1-2, with D possibly being TRBD1 (6 bases). The germline gives CDR1 MDHEN, CDR2 SYDVKM. The CDR3 is 14 amino acids. Trimming removed 5 bases from V and 4 bases from J, with 14 bases in between. In nucleotides, the CDR3 is TGTGCCAGCAGTGTAAACAGGGATACCTATGGCTACACCTTC. It encodes CASSVNRDTYGYTF.

This clonotype was picked up many times. The rearrangement joins TRBV18 to TRBJ2-1; D is perhaps TRBD2 (6 bases). CDR3 length equals 13 residues. CDR1 and CDR2 from the germline V gene are KGHSH and LQKENI. Trimming cost V 4 bases and J 9 bases, with 13 bases left between them. The CDR3 DNA reads as TGTGCCAGCTCACTGACAGCGGGTGCTGAGCAGTTCTTC. Encoded protein: CASSLTAGAEQFF.

As DNA, the CDR3 is TGTGCCAGTAGTATAAGCGGGGGCAATGAGCAGTTCTTC. It encodes CASSISGGNEQFF. V usage is TRBV19 and J usage is TRBJ2-1; TRBD2 matches 8 bases. Germline CDR1 reads LNHDA; CDR2 reads SQIVND (reference sequence). This CDR3 spans 13 amino acids. The junction had 0 bases not matched to a gene; V was cut back by 2 bases and J by 6 bases.

This clonotype was counted only a few times. The gene calls are TRBV25-1 and TRBJ2-3; TRBD1 is a possible D gene (6 bases). CDR1 and CDR2 (germline): MGHDK, SYGVNS. The germline V and J ends were trimmed by 8 bases and 3 bases, with 15 bases remaining between them. CDR3 length: 14 residues. CDR3 in DNA: TGTGCCAGCCGCTCACGAGGGGGAACAGATACGCAGTATTTT. Translated: CASRSRGGTDTQYF.

This chain uses TRBV7-3 with TRBJ2-1; D is possibly TRBD1 (6 bases). Looked up from germline, CDR1 is SGHTA and CDR2 is FQGTGA. The CDR3 sequence is 18 residues long. Trimming stripped 2 bases from V and 3 bases from J, with 20 bases between. As DNA, the CDR3 is TGTGCCAGCAGCTTAGGGGGCGTCGGGGCGCCTATCTACAATGAGCAGTTCTTC. It specifies CASSLGGVGAPIYNEQFF.

The chain recombines TRBV6-5 with TRBJ1-1; possibly TRBD1 for D (5 bases). There are 17 residues in the CDR3. Deletions cut 0 bases from V and 3 bases from J, with 17 bases between. The germline gives CDR1 MNHEY, CDR2 SVGAGI. CDR3 sequence: CASSYSKDGGSYTEAFF. As DNA, the CDR3 is TGTGCCAGCAGTTACTCGAAAGACGGGGGGTCATACACTGAAGCTTTCTTT.

This clonotype was recorded many times. The CDR3 sequence is CASSSSDRDQPQHF. The CDR3 coding sequence is TGTGCCAGCAGCTCCAGCGACAGGGACCAGCCCCAGCATTTT. The rearrangement joins TRBV7-9 to TRBJ1-5; 7 nucleotides match TRBD1. Germline values: CDR1 SEHNR, CDR2 FQNEAQ (reference sequence). The CDR3 covers 14 residues. Unmatched junction bases numbered 7, after V lost 4 bases and J lost 7 bases.

The chain has TRBV12-3 or TRBV12-4 and TRBJ2-7; D uncertain. The CDR3 totals 14 residues. Deletions cut 6 bases from V and 2 bases from J, with 14 bases between. Here the CDR3 reads CASSGPGNAYEQYV. CDR3 DNA sequence: TGTGCCAGCAGCGGACCTGGGAACGCCTACGAGCAGTACGTC.

This clonotype was seen at least ten times. V usage is TRBV28 and J usage is TRBJ1-5; D perhaps matches TRBD1 (6 bases). V lost 7 bases and J lost 7, with 14 bases in between. CDR1 is MDHEN and CDR2 is SYDVKM in the germline V gene. This CDR3 has 13 amino acids. The CDR3 loop reads CASILRGGQPQHF. CDR3 DNA: TGTGCCAGCATACTCAGGGGAGGCCAGCCCCAGCATTTT. The full variable domain, its missing parts supplied by reference TRBV28 and TRBJ1-5, is DVKVTQSSRYLVKRTGEKVFLECVQDMDHENMFWYRQDPGLGLRLIYFSYDVKMKEKGDIPEGYSVSREKKERFSLILESASTNQTSMYLCASILRGGQPQHFGDGTRLSIL.

This clonotype came up many times. This chain uses TRBV7-9 with TRBJ1-3; tentative D call: TRBD1 (5 bases). The germline V gene encodes CDR1 SEHNR and CDR2 FQNEAQ (reference sequence). V was trimmed by 1 base and J by 3 bases, leaving 7 bases between them. This CDR3 is 14 amino acids long. CDR3 coding DNA: TGTGCCAGCAGCTTAGGGGACCGTGGAAACACCATATATTTT. Translation gives CASSLGDRGNTIYF.

In nucleotides, the CDR3 is TGTGCCAGTAGAGACCCTGACACAGATACGCAGTATTTT. Amino acid sequence: CASRDPDTDTQYF. This chain links TRBV19 with TRBJ2-3, with D hard to call. Trimming removed 6 bases from V and 2 bases from J, with 9 bases in between. From germline, CDR1 is LNHDA and CDR2 SQIVND (reference sequence). This CDR3 region has 13 residues.

This chain joins TRBV7-6 and TRBJ2-1; D unclear. Looked up from germline, CDR1 is SGHVS and CDR2 is FNYEAQ. This CDR3 is built from 15 residues. Trimming shortened V by 3 bases and J by 5 bases, and 14 bases separated the two germline ends. The CDR3 here is CASSFRTEHDNEQFF. The CDR3 DNA follows: TGTGCCAGCAGCTTTCGGACCGAACACGACAATGAGCAGTTCTTC.

Many counts were recorded for this clonotype. The rearrangement joins TRBV7-3 to TRBJ2-1; TRBD2 matches 8 bases. The CDR3 loop spans 13 amino acids. The V gene's germline CDR1 is SGHTA and CDR2 FQGTGA. V gave up 4 bases and J gave up 9 bases; unmatched junction bases: 5. The CDR3 reads CASSSPSGGEQFF. DNA for the CDR3: TGTGCCAGCAGCTCCCCGAGCGGGGGTGAGCAGTTCTTC.

At least ten counts were recorded for this clonotype. This sequence joins TRBV7-2 and TRBJ2-7, with D possibly being TRBD1 (6 bases). Germline V lookup: CDR1 SGHTA, CDR2 FQGNSA. The length of the CDR3 is 13 residues. Trimming removed 3 bases at V and 3 bases at J, with 9 bases between. CDR3 protein: CASSLGQYYEQYV. CDR3 nucleotides: TGTGCCAGCAGCTTGGGACAATACTACGAGCAGTACGTC.

This clonotype was counted a few times. This sequence joins TRBV12-3 or TRBV12-4 and TRBJ1-1; no definite D call. The CDR3 covers 18 residues. V shed 7 bases and J shed 3 bases, with 27 bases lying between them. The CDR3 loop reads CASTLYSYRGKTDTEAFF. CDR3 in DNA: TGTGCCAGCACCTTATATTCTTATCGGGGAAAGACGGACACTGAAGCTTTCTTT.